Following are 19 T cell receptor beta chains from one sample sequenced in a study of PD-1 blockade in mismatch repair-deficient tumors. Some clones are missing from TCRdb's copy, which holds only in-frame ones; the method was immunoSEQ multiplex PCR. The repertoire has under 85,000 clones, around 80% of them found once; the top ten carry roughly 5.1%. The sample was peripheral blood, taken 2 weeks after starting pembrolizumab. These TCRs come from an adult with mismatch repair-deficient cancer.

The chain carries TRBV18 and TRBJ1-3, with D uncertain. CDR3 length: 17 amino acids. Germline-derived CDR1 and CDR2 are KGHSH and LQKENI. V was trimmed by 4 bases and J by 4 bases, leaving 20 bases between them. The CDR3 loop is CASSQTPPPGWGNTIYF. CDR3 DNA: TGTGCCAGCTCACAAACACCTCCCCCGGGCTGGGGAAACACCATATATTTT. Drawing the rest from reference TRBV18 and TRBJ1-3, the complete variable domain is NAGVMQNPRHLVRRRGQEARLRCSPMKGHSHVYWYRQLPEEGLKFMVYLQKENIIDESGMPKERFSAEFPKEGPSILRIQQVVRGDSAAYFCASSQTPPPGWGNTIYFGEGSWLTVV.

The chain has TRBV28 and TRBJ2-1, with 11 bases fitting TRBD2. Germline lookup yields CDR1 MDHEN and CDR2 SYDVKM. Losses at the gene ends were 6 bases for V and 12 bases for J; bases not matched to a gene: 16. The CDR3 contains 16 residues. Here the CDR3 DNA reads TGTGCCAGCAGGGGAAGTTTAGCGGGGGGGTATTATCGGCAGTTCTTC. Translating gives CASRGSLAGGYYRQFF.

The CDR3 here is CASSFIRSSYEQYF. In nucleotides, the CDR3 is TGTGCCAGCAGCTTTATCAGGAGTTCCTACGAGCAGTACTTC. J is TRBJ2-7 and V is TRBV11-3; D is uncertain. Trimming removed 3 bases from V and 1 base from J, with 10 bases in between. CDR1 and CDR2 (germline): SGHNT, YENEEA. The CDR3 runs 14 residues.

This chain's CDR3 is CASSLVRASATDTQYF. In DNA, the CDR3 is TGTGCCAGCAGCTTAGTGCGCGCTAGCGCCACAGATACGCAGTATTTT. The chain recombines TRBV7-2 with TRBJ2-3; D may be TRBD2 (6 bases). There are 16 residues in the CDR3. Germline V gene data show CDR1 as SGHTA and CDR2 as FQGNSA. V dropped 1 base and J dropped 2 bases, with 13 bases sitting between them.

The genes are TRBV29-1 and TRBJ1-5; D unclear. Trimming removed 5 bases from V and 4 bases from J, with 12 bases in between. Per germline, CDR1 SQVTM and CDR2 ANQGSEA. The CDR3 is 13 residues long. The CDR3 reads CSVQPDLNQPQHF. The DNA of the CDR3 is TGCAGCGTTCAGCCGGACCTTAATCAGCCCCAGCATTTT. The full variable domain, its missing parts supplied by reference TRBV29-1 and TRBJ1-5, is SAVISQKPSRDICQRGTSLTIQCQVDSQVTMMFWYRQQPGQSLTLIATANQGSEATYESGFVIDKFPISRPNLTFSTLTVSNMSPEDSSIYLCSVQPDLNQPQHFGDGTRLSIL.

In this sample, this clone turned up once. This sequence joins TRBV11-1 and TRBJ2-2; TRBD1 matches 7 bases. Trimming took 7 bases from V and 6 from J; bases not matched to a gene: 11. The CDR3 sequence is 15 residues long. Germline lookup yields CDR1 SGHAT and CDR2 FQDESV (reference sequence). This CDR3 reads CASTDTTGQSGELFF. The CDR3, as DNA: TGTGCCAGCACTGACACGACAGGGCAGTCCGGGGAGCTGTTTTTT.

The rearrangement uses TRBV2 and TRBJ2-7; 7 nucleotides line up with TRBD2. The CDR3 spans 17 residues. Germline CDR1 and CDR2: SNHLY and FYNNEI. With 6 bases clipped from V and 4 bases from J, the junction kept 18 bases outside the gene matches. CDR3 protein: CASSGRWVAGAGYEQYF. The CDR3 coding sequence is TGTGCCAGCAGCGGAAGGTGGGTGGCGGGAGCAGGTTACGAGCAGTACTTC.

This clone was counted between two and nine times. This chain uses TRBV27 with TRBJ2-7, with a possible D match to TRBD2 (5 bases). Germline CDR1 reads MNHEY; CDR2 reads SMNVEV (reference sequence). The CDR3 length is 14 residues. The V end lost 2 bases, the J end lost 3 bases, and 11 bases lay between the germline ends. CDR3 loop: CASSLGLEGYEQYF. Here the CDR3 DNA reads TGTGCCAGCAGTTTAGGGCTAGAGGGCTACGAGCAGTACTTC.

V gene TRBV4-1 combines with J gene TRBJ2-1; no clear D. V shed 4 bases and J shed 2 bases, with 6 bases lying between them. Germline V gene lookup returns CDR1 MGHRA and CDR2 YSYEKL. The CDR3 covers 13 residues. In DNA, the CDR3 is TGCGCCAGCAGCCCAGCCCCCTACAATGAGCAGTTCTTC. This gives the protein CASSPAPYNEQFF.

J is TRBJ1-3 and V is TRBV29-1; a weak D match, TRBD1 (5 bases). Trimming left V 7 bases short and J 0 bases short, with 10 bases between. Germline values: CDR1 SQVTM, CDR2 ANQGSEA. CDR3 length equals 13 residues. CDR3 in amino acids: CSAQGFSGNTIYF. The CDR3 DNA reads TGCAGCGCCCAGGGCTTCTCTGGAAACACCATATATTTT. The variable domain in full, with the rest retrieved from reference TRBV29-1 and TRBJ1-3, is SAVISQKPSRDICQRGTSLTIQCQVDSQVTMMFWYRQQPGQSLTLIATANQGSEATYESGFVIDKFPISRPNLTFSTLTVSNMSPEDSSIYLCSAQGFSGNTIYFGEGSWLTVV.

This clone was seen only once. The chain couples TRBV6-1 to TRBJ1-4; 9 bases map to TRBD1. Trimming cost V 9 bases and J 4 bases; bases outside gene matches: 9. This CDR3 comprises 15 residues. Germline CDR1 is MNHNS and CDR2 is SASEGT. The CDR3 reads CASKTGGTGNEKLFF. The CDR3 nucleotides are TGTGCCAGTAAAACAGGGGGCACCGGTAATGAAAAACTGTTTTTT.

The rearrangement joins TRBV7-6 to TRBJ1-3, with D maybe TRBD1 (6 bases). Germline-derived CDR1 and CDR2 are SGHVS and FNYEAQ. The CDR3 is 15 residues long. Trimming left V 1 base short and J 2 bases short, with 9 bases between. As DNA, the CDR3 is TGTGCCAGCAGCTTAGAGCACAGGGCTGGAAACACCATATATTTT. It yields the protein CASSLEHRAGNTIYF.

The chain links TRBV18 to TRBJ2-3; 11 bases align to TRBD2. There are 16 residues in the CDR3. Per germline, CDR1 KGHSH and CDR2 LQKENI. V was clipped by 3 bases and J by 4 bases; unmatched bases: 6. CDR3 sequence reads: CASSPSSGRGADTQYF. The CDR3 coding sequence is TGTGCCAGCTCACCGAGTAGCGGGAGGGGCGCAGATACGCAGTATTTT.

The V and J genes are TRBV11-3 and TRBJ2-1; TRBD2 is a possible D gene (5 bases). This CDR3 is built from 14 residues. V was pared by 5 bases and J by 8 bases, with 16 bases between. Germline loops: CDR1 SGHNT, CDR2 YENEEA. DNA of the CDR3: TGTGCCAGCAGCATCCGGGATTCCGGCGATGAGCAGTTCTTC. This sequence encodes CASSIRDSGDEQFF.

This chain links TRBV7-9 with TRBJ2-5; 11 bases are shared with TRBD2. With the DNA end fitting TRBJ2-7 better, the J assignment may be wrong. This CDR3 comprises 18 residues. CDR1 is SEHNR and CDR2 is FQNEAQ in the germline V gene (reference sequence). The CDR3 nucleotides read TGTGCCAGCAGCTCTTTGACTAGCGGGACACTAAGCTCCTACGAGCAGTACTTC. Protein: CASSSLTSGTLSSYEQYF.

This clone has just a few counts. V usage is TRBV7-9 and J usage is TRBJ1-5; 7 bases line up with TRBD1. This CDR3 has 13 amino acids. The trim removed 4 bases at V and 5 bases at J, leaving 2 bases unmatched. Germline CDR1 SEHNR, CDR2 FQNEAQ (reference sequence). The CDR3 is CASSYTGDQPQHF. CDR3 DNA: TGTGCCAGCAGCTATACAGGGGATCAGCCCCAGCATTTT.

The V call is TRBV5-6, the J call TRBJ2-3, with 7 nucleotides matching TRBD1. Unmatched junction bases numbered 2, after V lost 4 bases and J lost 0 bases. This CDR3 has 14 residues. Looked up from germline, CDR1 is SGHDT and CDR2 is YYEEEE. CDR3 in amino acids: CASSTGQSTDTQYF. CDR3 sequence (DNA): TGTGCCAGCAGCACGGGACAGAGCACAGATACGCAGTATTTT.

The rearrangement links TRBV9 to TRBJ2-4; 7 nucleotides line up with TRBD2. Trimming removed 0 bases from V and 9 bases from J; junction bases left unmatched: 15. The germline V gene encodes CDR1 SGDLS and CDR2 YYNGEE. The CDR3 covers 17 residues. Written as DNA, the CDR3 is TGTGCCAGCAGCGTAGGGGGATTTCCGACTAGCCAGGCCATTCAGTACTTC. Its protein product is CASSVGGFPTSQAIQYF.

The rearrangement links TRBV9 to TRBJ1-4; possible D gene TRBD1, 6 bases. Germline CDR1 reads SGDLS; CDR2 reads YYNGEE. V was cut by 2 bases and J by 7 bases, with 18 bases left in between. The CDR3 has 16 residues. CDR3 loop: CASSVSVQGIGEKLFF. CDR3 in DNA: TGTGCCAGCAGCGTTAGCGTTCAGGGGATAGGTGAAAAACTGTTTTTT.